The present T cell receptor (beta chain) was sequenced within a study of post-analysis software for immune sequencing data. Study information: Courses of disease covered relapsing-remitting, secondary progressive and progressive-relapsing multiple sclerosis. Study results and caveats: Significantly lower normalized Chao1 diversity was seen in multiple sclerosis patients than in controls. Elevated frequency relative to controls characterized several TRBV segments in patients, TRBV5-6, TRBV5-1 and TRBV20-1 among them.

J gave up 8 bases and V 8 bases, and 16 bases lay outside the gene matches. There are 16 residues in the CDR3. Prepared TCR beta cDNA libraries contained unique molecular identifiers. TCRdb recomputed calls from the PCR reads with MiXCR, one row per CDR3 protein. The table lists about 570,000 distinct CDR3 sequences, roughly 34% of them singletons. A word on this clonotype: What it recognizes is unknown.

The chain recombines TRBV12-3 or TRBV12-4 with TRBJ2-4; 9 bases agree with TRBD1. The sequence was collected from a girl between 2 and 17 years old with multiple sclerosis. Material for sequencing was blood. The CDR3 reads CASAAAGDRARDIQYF. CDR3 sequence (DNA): TGTGCCAGCGCCGCCGCGGGGGACAGGGCGAGGGACATTCAGTACTTC.